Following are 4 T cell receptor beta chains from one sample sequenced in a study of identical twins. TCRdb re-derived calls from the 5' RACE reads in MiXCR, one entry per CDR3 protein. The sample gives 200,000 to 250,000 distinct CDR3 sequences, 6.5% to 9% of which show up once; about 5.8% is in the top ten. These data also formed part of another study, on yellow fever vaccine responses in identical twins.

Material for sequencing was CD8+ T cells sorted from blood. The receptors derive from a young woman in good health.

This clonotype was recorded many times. CDR3 loop: CASSKDRVQYTEAFF. In nucleotides, the CDR3 is TGCGCCAGCAGCAAGGACAGGGTCCAGTACACTGAAGCTTTCTTT. The genes are TRBV5-1 and TRBJ1-1; 8 nucleotides align to TRBD1. The germline V gene has CDR1 SGHRS and CDR2 YFSETQ. Trimming at V came to 4 bases and at J to 3 bases, leaving 8 bases not matched to a gene. CDR3 size: 15 residues.

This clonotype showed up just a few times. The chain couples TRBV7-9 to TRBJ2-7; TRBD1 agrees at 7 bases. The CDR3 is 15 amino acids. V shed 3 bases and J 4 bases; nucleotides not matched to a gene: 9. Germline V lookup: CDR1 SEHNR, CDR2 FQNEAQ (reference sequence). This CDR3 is CASSLFTGVQYEQYF. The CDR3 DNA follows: TGTGCCAGCAGCTTGTTTACAGGGGTGCAATACGAGCAGTACTTC.

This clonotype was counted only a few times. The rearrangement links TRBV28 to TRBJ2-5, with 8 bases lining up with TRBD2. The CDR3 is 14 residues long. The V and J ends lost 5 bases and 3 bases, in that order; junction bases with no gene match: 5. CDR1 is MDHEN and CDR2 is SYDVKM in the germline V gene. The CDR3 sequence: CASSHLLAEETQYF. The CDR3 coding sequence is TGTGCCAGCAGTCACTTACTAGCGGAAGAGACCCAGTACTTC.

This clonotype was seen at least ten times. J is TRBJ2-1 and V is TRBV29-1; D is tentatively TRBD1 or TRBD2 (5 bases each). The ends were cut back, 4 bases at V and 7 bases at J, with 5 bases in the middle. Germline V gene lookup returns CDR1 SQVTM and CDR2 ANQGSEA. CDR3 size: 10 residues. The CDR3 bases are TGCAGCGTTGGGGGGAATGAGCAGTTCTTC. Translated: CSVGGNEQFF.